These T cell receptor beta chains were read from a single sample in a study of blood T cell repertoires in COVID-19. TCRdb keeps only in-frame clones here, not all; method: immunoSEQ multiplex PCR. The sample lists some 360,000 clones; over 85% were seen once. Specimen: peripheral blood. These receptors all come from a woman aged 55-70 years with COVID-19, enrolled during active disease. The CDR3 runs from the conserved cysteine through the conserved F or W. The D gene is left open where the match is weak. Size is stated for part of the rows, as once, few or many counts, or as a class when the clone is expanded.

J: TRBJ2-2
D: .
size: .
V: TRBV9
DNA: TGTGCCAGCAGCGTAGTCGTGGGCGCCGGGGAGCTGTTTTTT
CDR3: CASSVVVGAGELFF

J: TRBJ2-7
D: .
size: .
V: TRBV2
DNA: TGTGCCAGCAGTGGAGACAGAGCCTACGAGCAGTACTTC
CDR3: CASSGDRAYEQYF

J: TRBJ1-3
D: .
size: .
V: TRBV3-1/TRBV3-2
DNA: TGTGCCAGCAGCCGAGGCGCAGTGTGGACCATATATTTT
CDR3: CASSRGAVWTIYF

J: TRBJ1-1
D: .
size: .
V: TRBV5-1
DNA: TGCGCCAGCAGCCTGACAATACAGGGCGGCGATAGTACTTTCTTT
CDR3: CASSLTIQGGDSTFF

J: TRBJ2-1
D: TRBD1
size: .
V: TRBV19
DNA: TGTGCCAGTAGTATGCTTTTGACAGGGGGAAGGTATGAGCAGTTCTTC
CDR3: CASSMLLTGGRYEQFF

J: TRBJ2-2
D: .
size: .
V: TRBV21-1
DNA: TGTGCCAGCAGCAAAGAAATCCGGGACAGGGACACCGGGGAGCTGTTTTTT
CDR3: CASSKEIRDRDTGELFF

J: TRBJ2-1
D: TRBD2
size: .
V: TRBV5-4
DNA: TGTGCCAGCAGACCCCCTAGCGGGGATGAGCAGTTCTTC
CDR3: CASRPPSGDEQFF

J: TRBJ1-5
D: .
size: .
V: TRBV4-1
DNA: TGCGCCAGCAGTCCGGTGGGGACTCCGGATCAGCCCCAGCATTTT
CDR3: CASSPVGTPDQPQHF

J: TRBJ1-1
D: TRBD1
size: once
V: TRBV11-3
DNA: TGTGCCAGCAGCTTAACGACAGGGAGATCGGCTTTCTTT
CDR3: CASSLTTGRSAFF

J: TRBJ2-3
D: .
size: few
V: TRBV5-1
DNA: TGCGCCAGCAGCTTGGGCGGTGGAACAGATACGCAGTATTTT
CDR3: CASSLGGGTDTQYF

J: TRBJ2-5
D: TRBD1
size: .
V: TRBV5-1
DNA: TGCGCCAGCAGCTTGAGCAGGGGGCGCCGGGAGACCCAGTACTTC
CDR3: CASSLSRGRRETQYF

J: TRBJ1-2
D: .
size: .
V: TRBV20-1
DNA: TGCAGTGCTAGAGTACCAGAAGGCTACACCTTC
CDR3: CSARVPEGYTF

J: TRBJ2-7
D: .
size: .
V: TRBV5-1
DNA: TGCGCCAGCAGCTTGATTGCGGGGGCCCCATCCTACGAGCAGTACTTC
CDR3: CASSLIAGAPSYEQYF

J: TRBJ2-3
D: .
size: .
V: TRBV10-3
DNA: TGTGCCATCAGTGAGTGGCGGGGCCCAGATACGCAGTATTTT
CDR3: CAISEWRGPDTQYF

J: TRBJ2-7
D: .
size: .
V: TRBV2
DNA: TGTGCCAGCTACCCTGGCGGGTATTCCTACGAGCAGTACTTC
CDR3: CASYPGGYSYEQYF

J: TRBJ1-2
D: .
size: .
V: TRBV28
DNA: TGTGCCAGCAGTTTATCGGACAGAGCTGGCTACACCTTC
CDR3: CASSLSDRAGYTF

J: TRBJ2-5
D: .
size: .
V: TRBV5-1
DNA: TGCGCCAGCAGCTCGAGTTTGTTAGAGACCCAGTACTTC
CDR3: CASSSSLLETQYF

J: TRBJ1-1
D: .
size: .
V: TRBV29-1
DNA: TGCAGCGTTGAGGGGGGATGGAACACTGAAGCTTTCTTT
CDR3: CSVEGGWNTEAFF

J: TRBJ2-1
D: TRBD2
size: .
V: TRBV13
DNA: TGTGCCAGCAGCTTAGGGACTAGCGGGGCATACAATGAGCAGTTCTTC
CDR3: CASSLGTSGAYNEQFF

J: TRBJ2-2
D: TRBD2
size: .
V: TRBV5-1
DNA: TGCGCCAGCAGCCTCTTAGCGGGGACGAACACCGGGGAGCTGTTTTTT
CDR3: CASSLLAGTNTGELFF

J: TRBJ1-3
D: TRBD1
size: .
V: TRBV29-1
DNA: TGCAGCGTTGAAGATAGATTACAGGGGGCAGACACCATATATTTT
CDR3: CSVEDRLQGADTIYF

J: TRBJ2-2
D: .
size: .
V: TRBV10-3
DNA: TGTTCCGTAGGGACTCTAAACACCGGGGAGCTGTTTTTT
CDR3: CSVGTLNTGELFF

J: TRBJ1-1
D: .
size: .
V: TRBV1
DNA: TGCACCAGCAGCCAAGGGTTGGCAACCGTGAACACTGAAGCTTTCTTT
CDR3: CTSSQGLATVNTEAFF

J: TRBJ2-1
D: TRBD2
size: .
V: TRBV4-2
DNA: TGTGCCAGCAGCCCTGGAGCGGGGGGCCCCTACAATGAGCAGTTCTTC
CDR3: CASSPGAGGPYNEQFF

J: TRBJ1-1
D: .
size: .
V: TRBV5-4
DNA: TGTGCCAGCAGCTTGGGAAGGGGTCAGCGGGCGAACACTGAAGCTTTCTTT
CDR3: CASSLGRGQRANTEAFF

J: TRBJ2-7
D: TRBD1
size: .
V: TRBV5-6
DNA: TGTGCCAGCAGCACCGGGACAGGGGTTTACGAGCAGTACTTC
CDR3: CASSTGTGVYEQYF

J: TRBJ2-7
D: TRBD1
size: .
V: TRBV6-1
DNA: TGTGCCAGCAGTGCACCGTTACAGGGGGCGTTGAACGAGCAGTACTTC
CDR3: CASSAPLQGALNEQYF